This T cell receptor (beta chain) derives from a study of cytomegalovirus exposure and HLA in healthy donors. Study-level results: Subsequent analysis showed first-cohort TCR clusters tending to co-occur in 120 or so validation repertoires. Usually a TCR sequence was rare, but some public TCRs were found in many donors.

Trimming cost V 5 bases and J 5 bases; bases outside gene matches: 11. CDR1 is MNHEY and CDR2 is SVGAGI in the germline V gene. The CDR3 sequence is 15 residues long. A word on this clone: What it binds is unknown.

Assay used: immunoSEQ multiplex PCR; TCRdb lists only in-frame clones, some missing. The top ten clones hold about 6% of a sample with 150,000 to 200,000 clones, about nine tenths of them seen once. This chain joins TRBV6-5 and TRBJ1-1, with 7 bases that match TRBD1. The clonotype comes from a woman in her twenties or thirties in good health and CMV-seronegative. Sequences were obtained from PBMCs. The CDR3 region is CASSINRGRGTEAFF. The CDR3 coding sequence is TGTGCCAGCAGTATAAACAGGGGTCGGGGAACTGAAGCTTTCTTT.